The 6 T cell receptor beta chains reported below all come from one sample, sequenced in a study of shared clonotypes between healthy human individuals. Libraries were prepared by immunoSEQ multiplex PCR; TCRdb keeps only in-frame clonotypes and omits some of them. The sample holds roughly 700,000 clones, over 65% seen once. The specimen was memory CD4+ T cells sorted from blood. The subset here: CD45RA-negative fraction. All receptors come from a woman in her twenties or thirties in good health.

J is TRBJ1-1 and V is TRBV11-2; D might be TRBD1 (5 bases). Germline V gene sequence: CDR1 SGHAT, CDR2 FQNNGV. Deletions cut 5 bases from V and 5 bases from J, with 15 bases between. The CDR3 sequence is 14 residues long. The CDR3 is CASSRAGTATEAFF. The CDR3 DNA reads TGTGCCAGCAGCCGGGCCGGGACGGCGACTGAAGCTTTCTTT. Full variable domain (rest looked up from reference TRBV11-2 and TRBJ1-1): EAGVAQSPRYKIIEKRQSVAFWCNPISGHATLYWYQQILGQGPKLLIQFQNNGVVDDSQLPKDRFSAERLKGVDSTLKIQPAKLEDSAVYLCASSRAGTATEAFFGQGTRLTVV.

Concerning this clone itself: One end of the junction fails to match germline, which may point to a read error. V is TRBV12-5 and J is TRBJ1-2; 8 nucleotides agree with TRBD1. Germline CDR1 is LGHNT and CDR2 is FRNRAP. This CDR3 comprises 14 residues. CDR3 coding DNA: TGTGCTAGTGGACCCGGGACAGGTGTCTATGGTTACACCTTC. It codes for CASGPGTGVYGYTF.

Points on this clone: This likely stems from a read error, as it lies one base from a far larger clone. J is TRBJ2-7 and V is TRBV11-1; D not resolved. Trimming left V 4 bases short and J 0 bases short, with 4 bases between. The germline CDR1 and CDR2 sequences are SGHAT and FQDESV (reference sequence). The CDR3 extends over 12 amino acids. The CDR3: CASSSSSYEQYF. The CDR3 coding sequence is TGTGCCAGCAGCTCGAGCTCCTACGAGCAGTACTTC.

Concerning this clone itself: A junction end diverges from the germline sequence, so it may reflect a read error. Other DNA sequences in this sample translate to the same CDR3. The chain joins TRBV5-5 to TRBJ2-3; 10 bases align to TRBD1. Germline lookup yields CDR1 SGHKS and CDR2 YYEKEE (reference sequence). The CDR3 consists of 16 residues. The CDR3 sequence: CASRTKRGQGTDTQYF. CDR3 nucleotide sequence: TGCGCCAGCAGAACAAAGCGGGGACAGGGGACAGATACGCAGTATTTT.

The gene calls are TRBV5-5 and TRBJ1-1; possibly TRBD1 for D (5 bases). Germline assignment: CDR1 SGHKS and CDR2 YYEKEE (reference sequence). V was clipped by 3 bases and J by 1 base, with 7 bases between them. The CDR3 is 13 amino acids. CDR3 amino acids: CASSSRANTEAFF. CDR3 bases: TGTGCCAGCAGCTCCAGGGCGAACACTGAAGCTTTCTTT.

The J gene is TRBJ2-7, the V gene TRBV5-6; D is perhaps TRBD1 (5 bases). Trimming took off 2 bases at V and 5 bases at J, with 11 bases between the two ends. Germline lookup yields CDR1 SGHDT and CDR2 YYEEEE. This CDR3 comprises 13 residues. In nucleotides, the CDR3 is TGTGCCAGCAGCTTTGCAGGGTCGGACGAGCAGTACTTC. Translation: CASSFAGSDEQYF.